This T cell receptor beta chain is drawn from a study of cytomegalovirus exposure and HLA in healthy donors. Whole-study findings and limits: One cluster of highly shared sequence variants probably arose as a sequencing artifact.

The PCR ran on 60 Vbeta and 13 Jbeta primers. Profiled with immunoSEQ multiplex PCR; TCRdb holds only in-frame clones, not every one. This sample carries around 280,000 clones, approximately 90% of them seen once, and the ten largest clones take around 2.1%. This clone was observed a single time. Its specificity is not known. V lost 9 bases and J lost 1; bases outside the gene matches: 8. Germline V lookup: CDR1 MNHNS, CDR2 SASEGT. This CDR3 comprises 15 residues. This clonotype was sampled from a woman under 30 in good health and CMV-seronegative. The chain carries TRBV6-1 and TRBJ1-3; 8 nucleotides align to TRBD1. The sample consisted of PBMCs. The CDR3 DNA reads TGTGCCAGGATGGACAGGGCCAAATCTGGAAACACCATATATTTT. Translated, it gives CARMDRAKSGNTIYF.